This TCR beta chain was identified during a study of blood T cell repertoires in COVID-19. Assay used: immunoSEQ multiplex PCR; TCRdb lists only in-frame clones, some missing. Of hundreds of thousands of clones listed, about 86% are singletons. Germline values: CDR1 SGHVS, CDR2 FQNEAQ. V shed 7 bases and J shed 0 bases, with 19 bases lying between them. The CDR3 loop spans 16 amino acids. This TCR was sampled from a woman in her forties or fifties with acute COVID-19. The rearrangement uses TRBV7-8 and TRBJ2-7; D possibly corresponds to TRBD2 (6 bases). Sequenced material: PBMCs or T cells enriched from blood (not recorded which). The CDR3, as DNA: TGTGCCAGCAACGGCGGGGTCGGCCCCAGCTCCTACGAGCAGTACTTC. It encodes CASNGGVGPSSYEQYF.